Below are 30 T cell receptor beta chains sequenced from a single sample in a study of regulatory T cells in long-lasting Graves disease. To make TCR beta libraries, researchers used iRepertoire HTBI primers and Arm-PCR of CDR3 regions. TCRdb re-derived calls from the multiplex PCR reads in MiXCR, one entry per CDR3 protein. In the table there are 520,000 or so distinct CDR3 sequences, 12% of which are singletons. Indicated time point: newly diagnosed GD, antithyroid drugs for less than 3 months. The TCR library was made from RNA that had been extracted from PBMCs in TRIzol. The sample was also linked to a second study, of T cells in Graves' hyperthyroidism and ophthalmopathy.

This specimen was peripheral blood mononuclear cells (PBMCs), taken at new diagnosis, from a patient treated with antithyroid drugs. These receptors were collected from a woman younger than 45 with Graves disease.

This clonotype has ten or more counts. The V and J genes are TRBV12-3 or TRBV12-4 and TRBJ1-2; TRBD1 might be the D (5 bases). This CDR3 spans 14 amino acids. V gave up 1 base and J gave up 4 bases, with 10 bases separating them. The DNA of the CDR3 is TGTGCCAGCAGTTTAGGCAGGGCCGGCTATGGCTACACCTTC. Encoded protein: CASSLGRAGYGYTF.

This chain connects TRBV6-1 to TRBJ1-1; no definite D call. Per the germline V gene, CDR1 is MNHNS and CDR2 is SASEGT. Deletions cut 7 bases from V and 2 bases from J, with 11 bases between. The CDR3 has 13 amino acids. The CDR3 loop is CASTQTSNTEAFF. DNA of the CDR3: TGTGCCAGCACCCAGACCTCTAACACTGAAGCTTTCTTT.

This clonotype was seen a few times. V and J are TRBV24-1 and TRBJ1-2, with D maybe TRBD1 (6 bases). V lost 3 bases to trimming and J lost 2 bases, with 12 bases between them. Germline V CDR1 and CDR2: KGHDR, SFDVKD. This CDR3 region has 15 residues. CDR3 DNA sequence: TGTGCCACCAGTGATAAAAGGACAGCCAACTATGGCTACACCTTC. Its translation: CATSDKRTANYGYTF.

This clonotype was seen ten or more times. The V call is TRBV19, the J call TRBJ1-6; D possibly corresponds to TRBD1 (6 bases). V lost 5 bases and J lost 8, with 22 bases in between. The CDR3 loop spans 17 amino acids. Germline CDR1 reads LNHDA; CDR2 reads SQIVND (reference sequence). The CDR3: CASSPQPRGIADSPLHF. The DNA of the CDR3 is TGTGCCAGTAGTCCCCAGCCAAGGGGGATCGCTGATTCACCCCTCCACTTT.

This clonotype was picked up many times. This sequence joins TRBV11-3 and TRBJ1-2, with 7 bases that match TRBD1. J lost 3 bases, V lost 3 bases, and 4 bases had no gene match. This CDR3 has 14 residues. Germline CDR1 SGHNT, CDR2 YENEEA. CDR3 bases: TGTGCCAGCAGCTTGGACGACAGGGACTATGGCTACACCTTC. Translation gives CASSLDDRDYGYTF.

On this clonotype itself: This could be a read error, since a much larger clone is one nucleotide away. The chain uses TRBV30 and TRBJ1-1; D possibly corresponds to TRBD1 (6 bases). CDR3 length: 18 residues. V dropped 4 bases and J dropped 2 bases, with 26 bases sitting between them. Germline CDR1 reads GTSNPN; CDR2 reads SVGIG (reference sequence). DNA for the CDR3: TGTGCCTGGAAAGTCTGGCGGGGGGCAAAGCTGGGAAACACTGAAGCTTTCTTT. It is translated as CAWKVWRGAKLGNTEAFF.

This clonotype was picked up many times. The chain employs TRBV18 and TRBJ2-7; no definite D call. CDR1 and CDR2 (germline): KGHSH, LQKENI. Trimming left V 0 bases short and J 3 bases short, with 9 bases between. The CDR3 extends over 14 amino acids. The CDR3 sequence: CASSPPGSNYEQYF. CDR3 sequence (DNA): TGTGCCAGCTCACCACCGGGGTCCAACTACGAGCAGTACTTC. The whole variable domain, filled in from reference TRBV18 and TRBJ2-7, reads NAGVMQNPRHLVRRRGQEARLRCSPMKGHSHVYWYRQLPEEGLKFMVYLQKENIIDESGMPKERFSAEFPKEGPSILRIQQVVRGDSAAYFCASSPPGSNYEQYFGPGTRLTVT.

This clonotype was counted at least ten times. This chain links TRBV7-2 with TRBJ2-3; D is undetermined. The CDR3 runs to 12 residues. Germline values: CDR1 SGHTA, CDR2 FQGNSA. Trimming took off 4 bases at V and 8 bases at J, with 10 bases between the two ends. The CDR3 nucleotides read TGTGCCAGCAGCTCGCTATCAAGTACGCAGTATTTT. Protein product: CASSSLSSTQYF.

CDR3 sequence reads: CASSIGQISYNSPLHF. CDR3 sequence (DNA): TGTGCCAGTAGTATCGGGCAGATCTCCTATAATTCACCCCTCCACTTT. V gene TRBV19 combines with J gene TRBJ1-6; D gene uncertain. The CDR3 runs to 16 residues. V lost 3 bases and J 0 bases, leaving 9 bases between the germline ends. From germline, CDR1 is LNHDA and CDR2 SQIVND (reference sequence). Drawing the rest from reference TRBV19 and TRBJ1-6, the complete variable domain is DGGITQSPKYLFRKEGQNVTLSCEQNLNHDAMYWYRQDPGQGLRLIYYSQIVNDFQKGDIAEGYSVSREKKESFPLTVTSAQKNPTAFYLCASSIGQISYNSPLHFGNGTRLTVT.

This clonotype occurred a few times. This CDR3 reads CSANRGLAGVDEQYF. The CDR3 nucleotides read TGCAGTGCCAACCGCGGGCTAGCGGGAGTCGACGAGCAGTACTTC. V gene TRBV20-1 combines with J gene TRBJ2-7, with TRBD2 matching over 10 bases. The CDR3 covers 15 residues. The germline V gene has CDR1 DFQATT and CDR2 SNEGSKA (reference sequence). Trimming at V came to 6 bases and at J to 5 bases, leaving 13 bases not matched to a gene.

In its sample, this clonotype was seen a few times. The V and J genes are TRBV20-1 and TRBJ2-2, with 8 bases fitting TRBD1. CDR1 is DFQATT, CDR2 SNEGSKA, per germline (reference sequence). The J segment lost 1 base and the V segment lost 2 bases, leaving 3 bases of the junction unmatched. The CDR3 has 15 residues. The CDR3 here is CSARSTGGNTGELFF. CDR3 DNA sequence: TGCAGTGCTAGAAGCACAGGGGGGAACACCGGGGAGCTGTTTTTT.

This chain joins TRBV6-2 or TRBV6-3 and TRBJ1-6; D gene ambiguous. V was trimmed by 4 bases and J by 9 bases, leaving 13 bases between them. In germline, CDR1 is MNHEY, CDR2 SVGEGT. This CDR3 contains 14 residues. For the CDR3, the DNA is TGTGCCAGCAGTTCAACTCTGCCCATTTCACCCCTCCACTTT. It encodes CASSSTLPISPLHF.

The chain links TRBV20-1 to TRBJ2-7; the match to TRBD2 covers 13 bases. From germline, CDR1 is DFQATT and CDR2 SNEGSKA (reference sequence). V lost 6 bases and J lost 4; bases outside the gene matches: 12. This CDR3 has 16 residues. The CDR3 nucleotides read TGCAGTGCCCGAAGGACTAGCGGGAGCTCTTCTTACGAGCAGTACTTC. This gives the protein CSARRTSGSSSYEQYF.

This chain uses TRBV5-5 with TRBJ1-3; D gene uncertain. The CDR3 has 16 amino acids. CDR1 SGHKS and CDR2 YYEKEE come from the germline V gene (reference sequence). The ends were cut back, 3 bases at V and 0 bases at J, with 13 bases in the middle. The CDR3 bases are TGTGCCAGCAGCTACCCGACGGGGTTCTCTGGAAACACCATATATTTT. As protein: CASSYPTGFSGNTIYF.

This clonotype has only a few counts. The rearrangement links TRBV10-2 to TRBJ1-2; D uncertain. CDR3 length: 13 amino acids. The ends were cut back, 9 bases at V and 1 base at J, with 12 bases in the middle. Germline CDR1 WSHSY, CDR2 SAAADI. CDR3 residues: CASWSVNNYGYTF. CDR3 DNA: TGCGCCAGTTGGAGCGTTAATAACTATGGCTACACCTTC.

This clonotype was observed at least ten times. The chain joins TRBV11-2 to TRBJ2-1, with 8 bases fitting TRBD1. The ends lost 6 bases at V and 3 bases at J; junction bases unmatched: 13. The CDR3 has 17 amino acids. Germline CDR1 is SGHAT and CDR2 is FQNNGV. The CDR3 loop is CASRPRTGTGYYNEQFF. CDR3 nucleotide sequence: TGTGCCAGCAGGCCAAGGACCGGGACAGGTTACTACAATGAGCAGTTCTTC.

The chain joins TRBV6-2 or TRBV6-3 to TRBJ2-7, with 8 positions matching TRBD2. The length of the CDR3 is 17 residues. V shed 11 bases and J 3 bases; nucleotides not matched to a gene: 21. Germline V lookup: CDR1 MNHEY, CDR2 SVGEGT. CDR3 amino acids: CARGGRGVEREYYEQYF. The CDR3 DNA is TGTGCCCGAGGGGGAAGAGGCGTTGAGCGGGAGTACTACGAGCAGTACTTC.

This clonotype was observed many times. The chain links TRBV19 to TRBJ2-5; D gene ambiguous. V lost 2 bases and J 5 bases, leaving 12 bases between the germline ends. From germline, CDR1 is LNHDA and CDR2 SQIVND (reference sequence). There are 14 residues in the CDR3. Written as DNA, the CDR3 is TGTGCCAGTAGTATACAAGTCCGACGCGAGACCCAGTACTTC. This codes for CASSIQVRRETQYF. The whole variable domain, remainder taken from reference TRBV19 and TRBJ2-5, is DGGITQSPKYLFRKEGQNVTLSCEQNLNHDAMYWYRQDPGQGLRLIYYSQIVNDFQKGDIAEGYSVSREKKESFPLTVTSAQKNPTAFYLCASSIQVRRETQYFGPGTRLLVL.

This clonotype was seen ten or more times. The chain employs TRBV28 and TRBJ2-1, with 11 bases aligning to TRBD2. Germline values: CDR1 MDHEN, CDR2 SYDVKM. V dropped 5 bases and J dropped 7; count of bases not matched to a gene: 10. The CDR3 loop spans 16 amino acids. CDR3 in amino acids: CASSLPSGRTWNEQFF. The CDR3, as DNA: TGTGCCAGCAGTCTACCTAGCGGGAGGACTTGGAATGAGCAGTTCTTC.

There are many counts of this clonotype. DNA of the CDR3: TGTGCCATCAGTGAAAAGTGGACTAGCGGGAATGAGCAGTTCTTC. The encoded protein is CAISEKWTSGNEQFF. The V gene is TRBV10-3, the J gene TRBJ2-1, with TRBD2 matching over 11 bases. This CDR3 spans 15 amino acids. V lost 3 bases to trimming and J lost 7 bases; unmatched junction nucleotides: 5. Germline-derived CDR1 and CDR2 are ENHRY and SYGVKD.

The sample holds many counts of this clonotype. The V gene is TRBV28, the J gene TRBJ1-2; 11 nucleotides line up with TRBD1. Germline V CDR1 and CDR2: MDHEN, SYDVKM. J was trimmed by 4 bases and V by 1 base; bases with no gene match: 8. The CDR3 contains 17 residues. In DNA form, the CDR3 reads TGTGCCAGCAGTTTATCTGGGACAGGGGGTAATCGCTATGGCTACACCTTC. Translating it yields CASSLSGTGGNRYGYTF.

This clonotype was counted many times. V is TRBV28 and J is TRBJ2-1, with TRBD1 as a possible D gene (5 bases). Germline loops: CDR1 MDHEN, CDR2 SYDVKM. V shed 5 bases and J shed 7 bases, with 12 bases lying between them. This CDR3 spans 13 amino acids. The CDR3: CASSLVSGNEQFF. The CDR3 DNA follows: TGTGCCAGCAGTCTAGTATCAGGGAATGAGCAGTTCTTC.

This clonotype occurred a few times. This chain connects TRBV29-1 to TRBJ2-7; 7 bases map to TRBD2. V was pared by 6 bases and J by 3 bases, with 2 bases of the junction left unmatched. Per germline, CDR1 SQVTM and CDR2 ANQGSEA. The CDR3 consists of 11 residues. This CDR3 reads CSVGDYYEQYF. In DNA, the CDR3 is TGCAGCGTAGGGGACTACTACGAGCAGTACTTC.

This clonotype was detected ten times or more. At one end the junction does not follow the germline gene, possibly because of a read error. The chain couples TRBV7-9 to TRBJ1-2, with D hard to call. The germline CDR1 and CDR2 sequences are SEHNR and FQNEAQ (reference sequence). This CDR3 spans 12 amino acids. The CDR3 nucleotides read TGTGCCAGCAGTTTAGCCAGCTATGGCTACACCTTC. Amino acids: CASSLASYGYTF. Using reference TRBV7-9 and TRBJ1-2 for the parts outside the CDR3, the full variable domain is DTGVSQNPRHKITKRGQNVTFRCDPISEHNRLYWYRQTLGQGPEFLTYFQNEAQLEKSRLLSDRFSAERPKGSFSTLEIQRTEQGDSAMYLCASSLASYGYTFGSGTRLTVV.

This clonotype was counted a few times. The V and J genes are TRBV19 and TRBJ2-5, with TRBD1 identical over 8 bases. In germline, CDR1 is LNHDA, CDR2 SQIVND (reference sequence). With V trimmed by 4 bases and J by 5 bases, 9 bases remained unmatched. The length of the CDR3 is 15 residues. The CDR3 loop is CASSTRTGSSETQYF. CDR3 sequence (DNA): TGTGCCAGTAGTACCAGGACAGGGAGTTCGGAGACCCAGTACTTC.

This clonotype was observed at least ten times. The chain is built from TRBV6-1 and TRBJ2-1; TRBD2 matches at 9 bases. CDR3 size: 19 residues. V shed 7 bases and J 3 bases; nucleotides not matched to a gene: 19. Germline CDR1 is MNHNS and CDR2 is SASEGT. The DNA for the CDR3 is TGTGCCAGCAAAGGGTGGGAGAAAAAAAGCGGGAGGCACTACAATGAGCAGTTCTTC. Amino acids: CASKGWEKKSGRHYNEQFF.

The sample holds many counts of this clonotype. The chain couples TRBV7-9 to TRBJ2-5; 13 bases are shared with TRBD2. Trimming cost V 3 bases and J 0 bases; bases outside gene matches: 1. CDR1 SEHNR and CDR2 FQNEAQ come from the germline V gene (reference sequence). The CDR3 length is 16 residues. The CDR3 nucleotides read TGTGCCAGCAGCTTTGGACTAGCGGGAGACCAAGAGACCCAGTACTTC. It specifies CASSFGLAGDQETQYF.

Many counts were recorded for this clonotype. The chain combines TRBV20-1 with TRBJ1-1, with TRBD1 identical over 8 bases. Germline lookup yields CDR1 DFQATT and CDR2 SNEGSKA (reference sequence). With V trimmed by 2 bases and J by 1 base, 3 bases remained unmatched. This CDR3 contains 14 residues. This CDR3 reads CSARYRGGNTEAFF. The CDR3 nucleotides are TGCAGTGCTAGATACAGGGGGGGGAACACTGAAGCTTTCTTT.

The chain employs TRBV30 and TRBJ1-2, with 7 bases identical to TRBD1. J was trimmed by 6 bases and V by 1 base; bases with no gene match: 5. Germline V CDR1 and CDR2: GTSNPN, SVGIG (reference sequence). The CDR3 extends over 13 amino acids. In nucleotides, the CDR3 is TGTGCCTGGAGTGCCAGGGGGTGGGATGGCTACACCTTC. It translates to CAWSARGWDGYTF.

In this sample, this clonotype turned up many times. V gene TRBV11-2 combines with J gene TRBJ2-7; 10 bases are a match to TRBD2. Germline CDR1 SGHAT, CDR2 FQNNGV. Trimming removed 5 bases from V and 7 bases from J; junction bases left unmatched: 23. The CDR3 has 19 amino acids. The CDR3 region has the DNA TGTGCCAGCAGCCCAATAGGGGAACGTGGGACTAGCGAAATGGGGGAGCAGTACTTC. Translation gives CASSPIGERGTSEMGEQYF.